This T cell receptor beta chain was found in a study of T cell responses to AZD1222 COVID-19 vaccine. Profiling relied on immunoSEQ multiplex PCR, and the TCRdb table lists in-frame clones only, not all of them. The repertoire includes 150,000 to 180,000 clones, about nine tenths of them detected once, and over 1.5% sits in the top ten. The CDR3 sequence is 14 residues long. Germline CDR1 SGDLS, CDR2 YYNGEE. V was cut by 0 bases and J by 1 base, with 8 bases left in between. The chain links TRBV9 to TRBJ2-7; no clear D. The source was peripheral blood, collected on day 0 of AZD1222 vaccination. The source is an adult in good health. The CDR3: CASSVGLASYEQYF. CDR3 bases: TGTGCCAGCAGCGTAGGTTTGGCGTCCTACGAGCAGTACTTC.